This T cell receptor beta chain was profiled in a study of T cells in Graves' hyperthyroidism and ophthalmopathy. Study results and limitations: In simple terms, a model built on 13 V-J features told ophthalmopathy apart from stable hyperthyroidism. Blood also carried most thyroid clonotypes expanded above 0.001.

Amplified TCR beta CDR3 regions came from RNA transcripts. In the first-round RT-PCR of the TCR CDR3, the HTBI primer set was used. TCRdb analysed the multiplex PCR reads with MiXCR anew, one entry per CDR3 protein. The repertoire includes 610,000 or so distinct CDR3 sequences, under 60% of them detected once, and roughly 7.7% sits in the top ten. Newly diagnosed patients aged 18 to 65 had hyperthyroidism of under 2 months' duration. Clinical symptoms, serum thyroxine, TRAb, thyroid ultrasound and orbital computed tomography informed diagnoses. This CDR3 has 15 amino acids. Unmatched junction bases numbered 7, after V lost 1 base and J lost 4 bases. Germline V gene data show CDR1 as MGHRA and CDR2 as YSYEKL. This clonotype has at least ten counts. The antigen remains unidentified.

The sequence derives from a woman under 30 with Graves' hyperthyroidism. Sequencing was carried out using peripheral blood or thyroid tissue (not recorded which). V and J are TRBV4-1 and TRBJ2-7; 7 positions agree with TRBD1. The CDR3 sequence: CASSQVPRGPYEQYF. The DNA for the CDR3 is TGCGCCAGCAGCCAAGTCCCTAGGGGGCCGTACGAGCAGTACTTC.